This note documents a single T cell receptor (beta chain) sequence. Residents of 24 US areas, aged roughly 18 to 89 years, made up the participants. Participants' own reports of clinical history determined their cohort assignment. Assay used: immunoSEQ multiplex PCR; TCRdb lists only in-frame clones, some missing. The sample has roughly 250,000 clones, approximately 86% seen once; the top ten hold under 6.5%. The sample belongs to a study of blood T cell repertoires in COVID-19. Study-level background: COVID-19 samples from acute and convalescent phases originated in the United States, Italy and Spain. PBMCs, B-cell-depleted T cells, or T cells were the source of the cDNA or gDNA that made up the material.

V lost 5 bases to trimming and J lost 0 bases, with 4 bases between them. The length of the CDR3 is 13 residues. Germline lookup yields CDR1 MNHEY and CDR2 SVGEGT. The sequence derives from a woman in her twenties or thirties with acute COVID-19. The chain has TRBV6-2 or TRBV6-3 and TRBJ2-2; D not resolved. Sequencing was performed on PBMCs or T cells enriched from blood (not recorded which). DNA for the CDR3: TGTGCCAGCAGTCACACGAACACCGGGGAGCTGTTTTTT. Protein sequence: CASSHTNTGELFF.